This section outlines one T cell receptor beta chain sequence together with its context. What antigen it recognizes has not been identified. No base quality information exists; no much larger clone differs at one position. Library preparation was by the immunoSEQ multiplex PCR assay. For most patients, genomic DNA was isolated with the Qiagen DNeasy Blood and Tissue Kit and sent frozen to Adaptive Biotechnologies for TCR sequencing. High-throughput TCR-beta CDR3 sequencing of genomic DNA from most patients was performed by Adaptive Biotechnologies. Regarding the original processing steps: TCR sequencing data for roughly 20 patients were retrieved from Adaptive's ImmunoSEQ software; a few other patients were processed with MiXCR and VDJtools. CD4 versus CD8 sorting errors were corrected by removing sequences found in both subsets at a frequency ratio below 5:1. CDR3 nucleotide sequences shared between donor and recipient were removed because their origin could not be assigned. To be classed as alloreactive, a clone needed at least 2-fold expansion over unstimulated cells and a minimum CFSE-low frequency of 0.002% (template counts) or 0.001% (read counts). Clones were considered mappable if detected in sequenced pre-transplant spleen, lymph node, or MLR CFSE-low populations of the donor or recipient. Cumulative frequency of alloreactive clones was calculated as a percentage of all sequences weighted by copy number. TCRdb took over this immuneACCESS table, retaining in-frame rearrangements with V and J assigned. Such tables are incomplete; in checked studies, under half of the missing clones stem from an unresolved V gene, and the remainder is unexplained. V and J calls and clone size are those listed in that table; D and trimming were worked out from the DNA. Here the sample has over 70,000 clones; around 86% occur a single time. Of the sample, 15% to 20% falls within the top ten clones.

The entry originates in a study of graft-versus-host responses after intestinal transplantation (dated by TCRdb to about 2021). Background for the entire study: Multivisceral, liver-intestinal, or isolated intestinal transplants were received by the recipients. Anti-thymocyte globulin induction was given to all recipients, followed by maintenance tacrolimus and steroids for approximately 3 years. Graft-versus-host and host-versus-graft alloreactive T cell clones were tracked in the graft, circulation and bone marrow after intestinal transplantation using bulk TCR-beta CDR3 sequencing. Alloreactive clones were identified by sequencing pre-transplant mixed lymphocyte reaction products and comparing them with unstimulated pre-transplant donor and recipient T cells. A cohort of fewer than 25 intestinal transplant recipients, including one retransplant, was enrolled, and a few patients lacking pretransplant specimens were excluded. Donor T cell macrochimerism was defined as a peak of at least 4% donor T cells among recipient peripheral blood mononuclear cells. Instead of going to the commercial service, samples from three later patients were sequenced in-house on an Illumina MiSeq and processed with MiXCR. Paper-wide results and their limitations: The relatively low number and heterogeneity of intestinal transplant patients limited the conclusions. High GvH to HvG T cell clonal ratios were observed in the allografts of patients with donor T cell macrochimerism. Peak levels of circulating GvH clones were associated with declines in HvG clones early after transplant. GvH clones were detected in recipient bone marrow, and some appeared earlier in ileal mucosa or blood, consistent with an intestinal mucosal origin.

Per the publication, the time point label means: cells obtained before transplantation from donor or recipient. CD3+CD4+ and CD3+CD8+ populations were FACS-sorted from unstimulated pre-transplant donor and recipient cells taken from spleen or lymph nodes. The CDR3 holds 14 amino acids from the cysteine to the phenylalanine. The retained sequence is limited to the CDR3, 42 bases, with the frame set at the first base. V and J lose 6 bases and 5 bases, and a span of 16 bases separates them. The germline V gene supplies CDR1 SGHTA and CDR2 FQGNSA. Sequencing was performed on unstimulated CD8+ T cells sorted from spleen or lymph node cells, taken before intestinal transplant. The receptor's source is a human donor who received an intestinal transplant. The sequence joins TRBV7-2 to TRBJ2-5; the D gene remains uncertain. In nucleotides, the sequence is TGTGCCAGCAGTATAGCCCCCGGGTGGGAGACCCAGTACTTC. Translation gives CASSIAPGWETQYF.